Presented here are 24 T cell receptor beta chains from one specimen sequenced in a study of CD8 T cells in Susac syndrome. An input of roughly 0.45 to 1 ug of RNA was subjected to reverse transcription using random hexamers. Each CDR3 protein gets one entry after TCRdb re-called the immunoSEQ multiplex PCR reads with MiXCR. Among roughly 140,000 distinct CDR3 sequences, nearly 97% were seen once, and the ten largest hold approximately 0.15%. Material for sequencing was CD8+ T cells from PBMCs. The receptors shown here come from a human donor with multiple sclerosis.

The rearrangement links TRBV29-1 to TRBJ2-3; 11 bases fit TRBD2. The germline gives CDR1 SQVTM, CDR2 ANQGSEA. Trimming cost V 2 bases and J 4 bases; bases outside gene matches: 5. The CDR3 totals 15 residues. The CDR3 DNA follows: TGCAGCGTTGAACTAGCGGGGGGACCCCCAGATACGCAGTATTTT. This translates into CSVELAGGPPDTQYF.

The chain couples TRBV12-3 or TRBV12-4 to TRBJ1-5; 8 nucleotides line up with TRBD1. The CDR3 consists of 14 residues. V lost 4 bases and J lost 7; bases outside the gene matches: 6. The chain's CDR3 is CASSSMTGVQPQHF. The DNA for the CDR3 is TGTGCCAGCAGTTCCATGACAGGGGTACAGCCCCAGCATTTT.

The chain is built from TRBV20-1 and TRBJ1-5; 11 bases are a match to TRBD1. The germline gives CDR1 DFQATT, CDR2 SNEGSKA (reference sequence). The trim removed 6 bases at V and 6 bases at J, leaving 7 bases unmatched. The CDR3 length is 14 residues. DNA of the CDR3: TGCAGTGCATCGGGACAGGGGGAAACTCAGCCCCAGCATTTT. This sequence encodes CSASGQGETQPQHF.

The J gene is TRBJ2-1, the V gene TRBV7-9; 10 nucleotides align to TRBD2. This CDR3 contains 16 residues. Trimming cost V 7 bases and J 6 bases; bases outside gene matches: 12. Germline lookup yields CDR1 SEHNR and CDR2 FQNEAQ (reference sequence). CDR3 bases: TGTGCCAGCATCCCGCTGGAGCGGGGGGGCATCAATGAGCAGTTCTTC. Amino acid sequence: CASIPLERGGINEQFF.

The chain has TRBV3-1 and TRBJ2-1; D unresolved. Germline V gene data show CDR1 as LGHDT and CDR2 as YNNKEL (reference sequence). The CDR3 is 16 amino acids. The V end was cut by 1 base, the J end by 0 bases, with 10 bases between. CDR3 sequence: CASSQVSLSSYNEQFF. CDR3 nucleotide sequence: TGTGCCAGCAGCCAAGTCTCACTTAGCTCCTACAATGAGCAGTTCTTC.

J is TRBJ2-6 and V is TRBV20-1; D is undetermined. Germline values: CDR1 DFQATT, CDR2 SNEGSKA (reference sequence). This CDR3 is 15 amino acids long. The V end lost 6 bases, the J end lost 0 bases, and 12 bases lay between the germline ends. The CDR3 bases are TGCAGTGCCCGAAGGTCTAACTCTGGGGCCAACGTCCTGACTTTC. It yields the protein CSARRSNSGANVLTF.

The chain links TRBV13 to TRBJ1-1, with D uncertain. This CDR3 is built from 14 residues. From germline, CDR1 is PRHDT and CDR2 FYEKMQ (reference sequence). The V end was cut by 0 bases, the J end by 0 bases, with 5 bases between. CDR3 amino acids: CASSLGLVNTEAFF. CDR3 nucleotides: TGTGCCAGCAGCTTAGGCCTGGTGAACACTGAAGCTTTCTTT. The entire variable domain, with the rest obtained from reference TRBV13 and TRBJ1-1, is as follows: AAGVIQSPRHLIKEKRETATLKCYPIPRHDTVYWYQQGPGQDPQFLISFYEKMQSDKGSIPDRFSAQQFSDYHSELNMSSLELGDSALYFCASSLGLVNTEAFFGQGTRLTVV.

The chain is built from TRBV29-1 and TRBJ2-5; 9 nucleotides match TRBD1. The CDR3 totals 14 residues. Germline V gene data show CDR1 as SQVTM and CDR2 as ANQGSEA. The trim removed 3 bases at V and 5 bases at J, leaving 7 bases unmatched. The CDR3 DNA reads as TGCAGCGTTGAGGACAGGGGAGGTGTCGAGACCCAGTACTTC. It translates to CSVEDRGGVETQYF.

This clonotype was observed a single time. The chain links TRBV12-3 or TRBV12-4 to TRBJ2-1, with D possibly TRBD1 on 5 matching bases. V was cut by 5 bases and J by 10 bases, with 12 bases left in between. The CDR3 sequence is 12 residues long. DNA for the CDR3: TGTGCCAGCAGTCAAGGACAAGCCGAGCAGTTCTTC. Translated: CASSQGQAEQFF.

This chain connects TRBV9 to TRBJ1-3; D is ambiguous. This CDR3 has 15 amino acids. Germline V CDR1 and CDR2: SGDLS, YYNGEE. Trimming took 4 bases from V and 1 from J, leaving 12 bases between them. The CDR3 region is CASSQGGRSGNTIYF. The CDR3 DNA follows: TGTGCCAGCAGCCAAGGAGGGAGATCTGGAAACACCATATATTTT.

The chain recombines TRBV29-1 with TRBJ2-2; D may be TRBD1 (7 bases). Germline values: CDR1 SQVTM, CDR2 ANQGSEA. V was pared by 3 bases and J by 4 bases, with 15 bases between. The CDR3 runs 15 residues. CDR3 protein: CSVEAQGGGTGELFF. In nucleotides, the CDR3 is TGCAGCGTTGAGGCGCAGGGGGGAGGCACCGGGGAGCTGTTTTTT.

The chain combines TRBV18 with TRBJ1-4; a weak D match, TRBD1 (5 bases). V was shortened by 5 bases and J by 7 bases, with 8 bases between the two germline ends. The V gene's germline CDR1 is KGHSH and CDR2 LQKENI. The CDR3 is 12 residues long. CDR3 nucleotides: TGTGCCAGCTCAGTGGGGGTTGAAAAACTGTTTTTT. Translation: CASSVGVEKLFF.

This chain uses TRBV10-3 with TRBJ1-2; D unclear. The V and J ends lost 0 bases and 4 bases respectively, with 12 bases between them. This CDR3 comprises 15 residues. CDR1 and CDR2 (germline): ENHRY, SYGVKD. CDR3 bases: TGTGCCATCAGTGAGTCGAACCGGGTAGGCTATGGCTACACCTTC. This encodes CAISESNRVGYGYTF.

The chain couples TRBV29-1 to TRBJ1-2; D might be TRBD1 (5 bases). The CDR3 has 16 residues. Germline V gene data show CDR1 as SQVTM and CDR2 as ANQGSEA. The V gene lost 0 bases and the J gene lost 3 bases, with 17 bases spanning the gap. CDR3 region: CSVEDVQQERYYGYTF. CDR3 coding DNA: TGCAGCGTTGAAGATGTTCAACAGGAGAGATACTATGGCTACACCTTC.

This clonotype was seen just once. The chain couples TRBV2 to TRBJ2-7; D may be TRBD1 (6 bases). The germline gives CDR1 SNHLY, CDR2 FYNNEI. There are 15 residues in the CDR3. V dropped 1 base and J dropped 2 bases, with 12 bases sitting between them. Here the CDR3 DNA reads TGTGCCAGCAGTGAAGTGGGGGCGGTTACCTACGAGCAGTACTTC. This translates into CASSEVGAVTYEQYF.

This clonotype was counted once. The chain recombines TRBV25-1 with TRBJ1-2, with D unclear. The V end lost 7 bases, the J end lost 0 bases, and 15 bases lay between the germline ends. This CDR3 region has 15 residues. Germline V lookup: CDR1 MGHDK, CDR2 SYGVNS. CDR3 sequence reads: CASIGWESPNYGYTF. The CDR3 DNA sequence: TGTGCCAGCATCGGGTGGGAGTCGCCTAACTATGGCTACACCTTC.

In DNA form, the CDR3 reads TGTGCCAGCACCGACCGGACTAGCGGGGGGACCAATGAGCAGTTCTTC. Protein sequence: CASTDRTSGGTNEQFF. The chain recombines TRBV13 with TRBJ2-1; 14 positions agree with TRBD2. J gave up 6 bases and V 7 bases, and 8 bases lay outside the gene matches. Germline V lookup: CDR1 PRHDT, CDR2 FYEKMQ (reference sequence). The CDR3 contains 16 residues.

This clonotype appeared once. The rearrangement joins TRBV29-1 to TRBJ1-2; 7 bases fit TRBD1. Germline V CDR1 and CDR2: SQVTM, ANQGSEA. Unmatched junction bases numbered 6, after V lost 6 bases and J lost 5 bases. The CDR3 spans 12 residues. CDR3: CSVKTGWYGYTF. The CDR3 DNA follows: TGCAGCGTAAAGACAGGGTGGTATGGCTACACCTTC.

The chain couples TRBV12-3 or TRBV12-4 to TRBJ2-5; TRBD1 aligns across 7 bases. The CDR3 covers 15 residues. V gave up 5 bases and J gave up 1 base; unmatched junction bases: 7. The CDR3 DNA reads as TGTGCCAGCAGTGCACCGGCAGGGGGCCAAGAGACCCAGTACTTC. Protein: CASSAPAGGQETQYF.

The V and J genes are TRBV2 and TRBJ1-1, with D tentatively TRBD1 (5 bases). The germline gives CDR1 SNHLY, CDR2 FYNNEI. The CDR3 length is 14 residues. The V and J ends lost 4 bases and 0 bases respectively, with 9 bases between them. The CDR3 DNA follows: TGTGCCAGCAGTGCAGGACACTTGAACACTGAAGCTTTCTTT. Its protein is CASSAGHLNTEAFF. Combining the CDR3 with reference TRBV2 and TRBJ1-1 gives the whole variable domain EPEVTQTPSHQVTQMGQEVILRCVPISNHLYFYWYRQILGQKVEFLVSFYNNEISEKSEIFDDQFSVERPDGSNFTLKIRSTKLEDSAMYFCASSAGHLNTEAFFGQGTRLTVV.

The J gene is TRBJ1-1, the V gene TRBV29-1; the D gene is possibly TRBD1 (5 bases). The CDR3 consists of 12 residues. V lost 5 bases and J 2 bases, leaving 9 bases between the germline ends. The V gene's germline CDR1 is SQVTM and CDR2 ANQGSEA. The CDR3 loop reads CSVTTGNTEAFF. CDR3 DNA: TGCAGCGTTACCACAGGAAACACTGAAGCTTTCTTT.

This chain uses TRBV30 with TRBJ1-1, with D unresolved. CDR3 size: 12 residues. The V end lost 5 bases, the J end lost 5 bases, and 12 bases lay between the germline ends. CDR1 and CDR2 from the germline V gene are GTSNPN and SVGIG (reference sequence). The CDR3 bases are TGTGCCTGGTCCTTAGGGAGGACTGAAGCTTTCTTT. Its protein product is CAWSLGRTEAFF.

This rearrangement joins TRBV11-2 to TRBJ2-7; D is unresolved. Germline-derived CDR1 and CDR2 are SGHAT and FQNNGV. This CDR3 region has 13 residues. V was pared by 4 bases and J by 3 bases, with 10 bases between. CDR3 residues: CASSSQAYYEQYF. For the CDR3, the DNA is TGTGCCAGCAGCTCCCAGGCCTACTACGAGCAGTACTTC. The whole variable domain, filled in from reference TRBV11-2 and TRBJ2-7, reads EAGVAQSPRYKIIEKRQSVAFWCNPISGHATLYWYQQILGQGPKLLIQFQNNGVVDDSQLPKDRFSAERLKGVDSTLKIQPAKLEDSAVYLCASSSQAYYEQYFGPGTRLTVT.

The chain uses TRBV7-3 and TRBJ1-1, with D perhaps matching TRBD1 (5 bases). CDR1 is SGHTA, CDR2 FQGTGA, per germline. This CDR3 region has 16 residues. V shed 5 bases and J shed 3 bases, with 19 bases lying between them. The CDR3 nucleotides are TGTGCCAGCAGCCCCAACGGGGGGGAGGAGTACACTGAAGCTTTCTTT. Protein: CASSPNGGEEYTEAFF.